This T cell receptor beta chain was profiled in a study of response to subunit inactivated influenza vaccine. Findings and limits, study-wide: Every seasonal influenza vaccination brings in few new T cells, the authors suggested.

TCRdb itself ran the RT-PCR reads through MiXCR, one entry per CDR3 protein. The sample includes more than 700,000 distinct CDR3 sequences, 21% seen only once; the top ten take approximately 10%. V was clipped by 1 base and J by 7 bases, with 7 bases between them. Germline V gives CDR1 KGHSH, CDR2 LQKENI. CDR3 length: 13 residues. This clonotype was observed a few times. Its cognate antigen is unknown. The specimen was PBMCs from blood, collected approximately 5 days after vaccination. The J gene is TRBJ2-2, the V gene TRBV18; no definite D call. This TCR derives from a man aged 45 to 65 who received an inactivated influenza vaccine. This chain's CDR3 is CASSPRTGGELFF. For the CDR3, the DNA is TGTGCCAGCTCACCACGAACGGGCGGGGAGCTGTTTTTT.